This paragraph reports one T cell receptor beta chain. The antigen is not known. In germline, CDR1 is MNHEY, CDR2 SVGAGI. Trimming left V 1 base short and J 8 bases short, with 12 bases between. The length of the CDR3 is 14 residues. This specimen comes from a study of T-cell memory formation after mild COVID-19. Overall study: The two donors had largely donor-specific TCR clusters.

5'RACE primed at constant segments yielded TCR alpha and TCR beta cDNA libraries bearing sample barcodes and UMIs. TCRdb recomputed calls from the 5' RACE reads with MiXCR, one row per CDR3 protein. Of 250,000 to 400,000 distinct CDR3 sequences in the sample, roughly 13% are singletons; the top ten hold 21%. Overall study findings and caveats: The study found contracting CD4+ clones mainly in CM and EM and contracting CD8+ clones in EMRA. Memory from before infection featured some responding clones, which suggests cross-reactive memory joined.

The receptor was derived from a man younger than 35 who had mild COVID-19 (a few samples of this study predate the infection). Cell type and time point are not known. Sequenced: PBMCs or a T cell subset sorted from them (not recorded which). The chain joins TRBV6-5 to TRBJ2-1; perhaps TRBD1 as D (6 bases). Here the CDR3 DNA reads TGTGCCAGCAGTTACTATAACAGGGATTATGAGCAGTTCTTC. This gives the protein CASSYYNRDYEQFF.